This entry concerns a single TCR beta chain. Authors' analysis steps: Reference gene primer amplification gave nucleated cell count estimates. Method: immunoSEQ multiplex PCR; TCRdb's copy keeps in-frame clones and lacks some. V and J calls and clone size are given by that table; D and trimming were obtained from the DNA. The data contain 170,000 or so clones, about 82% of them singletons. This entry comes from a study of blood T cell repertoires in COVID-19. The CDR3 contains 15 residues. Germline V CDR1 and CDR2: SGHTA, FQGNSA. V lost 5 bases and J lost 4, with 15 bases in between. The source is a man in his 70s with active or convalescent COVID-19. The chain links TRBV7-2 to TRBJ1-3, with D unclear. Material: peripheral blood. The CDR3 loop is CASSPFISSGNTIYF. CDR3 coding DNA: TGTGCCAGCAGCCCGTTTATAAGCTCCGGAAACACCATATATTTT.